This entry concerns a single T cell receptor (beta chain). This clone's antigen is unknown. Base qualities are not recorded, but no much larger clone differs from it by a single base. The data were taken from a study of radiotherapy plus CTLA-4 blockade in lung cancer (dated by TCRdb to 2017 to 2018). For the wider study: Objective responses were observed in about 17% of enrolled patients, and disease control was achieved in roughly 30%.

The library was prepared using the immunoSEQ multiplex PCR assay. TCRdb carries this immuneACCESS record with in-frame sequences only. Its versions omit some clonotypes, under half of them owing to an unresolved V gene in the studies checked, with the rest unexplained. The sample table contains more than 90,000 clones; only one count was recorded for approximately 77% of them. The ten largest clones take up 3.3% of the sample. From the cysteine up to the phenylalanine, the CDR3 has a length of 14 residues. CDR3 DNA is the only sequence kept; it has 42 bases, read in frame from the first base. The V end loses 5 bases and the J end loses 3 bases, and a stretch of 12 bases separates them. Reading the germline V gene (reference sequence) gives CDR1 SGHNT and CDR2 YYREEE. General findings and caveats noted by the study authors: Early dynamic changes in blood T cell clones, together with increased serum interferon-beta after radiation, were reported as the strongest predictors of response. After treatment with radiotherapy and ipilimumab, TCR clones that originated in tumors expanded in peripheral blood.

Focal radiation therapy combined with CTLA-4 blockade (ipilimumab) was tested in patients with chemo-refractory metastatic non-small-cell lung cancer. The source is a human donor with non-small cell lung cancer that progressed on radiotherapy plus ipilimumab. Some clones in this sample may be carry-over from other donors' samples. The chain couples TRBV5-4 to TRBJ2-1; the D gene assignment is ambiguous. Sequenced material: peripheral blood, taken from a patient treated with radiotherapy plus ipilimumab. The sequenced DNA is TGTGCCAGCAGGAAACCCTCCAGCTACAATGAGCAGTTCTTC. Its translation is CASRKPSSYNEQFF.